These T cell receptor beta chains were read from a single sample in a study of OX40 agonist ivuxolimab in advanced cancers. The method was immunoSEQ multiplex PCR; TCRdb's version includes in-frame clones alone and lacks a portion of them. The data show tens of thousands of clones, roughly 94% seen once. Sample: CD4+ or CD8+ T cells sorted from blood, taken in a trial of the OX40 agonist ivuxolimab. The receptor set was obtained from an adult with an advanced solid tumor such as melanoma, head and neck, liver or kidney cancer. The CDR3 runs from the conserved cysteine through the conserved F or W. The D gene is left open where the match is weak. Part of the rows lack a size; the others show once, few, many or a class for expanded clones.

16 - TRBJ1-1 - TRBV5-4 CASSWDTMLENTEAFF TGTGCCAGCAGCTGGGACACGATGCTAGAGAACACTGAAGCTTTCTTT
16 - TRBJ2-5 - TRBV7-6 CASSVPNAKGQETQYF TGTGCCAGCAGCGTTCCCAACGCCAAGGGGCAAGAGACCCAGTACTTC
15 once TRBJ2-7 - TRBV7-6 CASSPGGGTTYEQYF TGTGCCAGCAGCCCTGGGGGCGGTACCACCTACGAGCAGTACTTC
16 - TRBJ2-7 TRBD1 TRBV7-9 CASSPPDRTGKGEQYF TGTGCCAGCAGCCCTCCCGACCGGACAGGAAAAGGAGAGCAGTACTTC
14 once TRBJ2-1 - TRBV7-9 CASSLATGYNEQFF TGTGCCAGCAGCTTAGCGACCGGCTACAATGAGCAGTTCTTC
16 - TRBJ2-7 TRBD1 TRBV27 CASSLSRTGVLYEQYF TGTGCCAGCAGTTTATCAAGGACAGGGGTGCTCTACGAGCAGTACTTC
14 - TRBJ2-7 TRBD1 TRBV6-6 CASRLPGQHYEQYF TGTGCCAGCAGATTACCGGGACAGCACTACGAGCAGTACTTC
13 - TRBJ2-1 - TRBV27 CASSLIFAGEQFF TGTGCCAGCAGTTTAATCTTCGCTGGTGAGCAGTTCTTC
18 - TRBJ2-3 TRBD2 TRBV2 CASSDLLAGGASTDTQYF TGTGCCAGCAGTGACTTACTAGCGGGGGGGGCTAGCACAGATACGCAGTATTTT
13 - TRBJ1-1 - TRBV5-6 CASSLRGYTEAFF TGTGCCAGCAGCTTGAGGGGGTACACTGAAGCTTTCTTT
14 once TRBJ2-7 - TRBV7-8 CASSLTRSSYEQYF TGTGCCAGCAGTCTGACCAGGAGCTCCTACGAGCAGTACTTC
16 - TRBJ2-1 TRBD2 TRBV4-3 CASSQDPGAGGNEQFF TGCGCCAGCAGCCAAGATCCGGGGGCGGGAGGTAATGAGCAGTTCTTC